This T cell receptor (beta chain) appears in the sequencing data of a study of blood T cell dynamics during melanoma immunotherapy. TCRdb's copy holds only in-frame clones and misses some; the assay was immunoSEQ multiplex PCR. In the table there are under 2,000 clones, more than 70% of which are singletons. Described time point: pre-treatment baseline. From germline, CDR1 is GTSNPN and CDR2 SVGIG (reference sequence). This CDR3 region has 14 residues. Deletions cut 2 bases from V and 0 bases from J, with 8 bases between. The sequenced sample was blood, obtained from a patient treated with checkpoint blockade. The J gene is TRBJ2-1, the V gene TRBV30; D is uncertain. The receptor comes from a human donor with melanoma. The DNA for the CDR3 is TGTGCCTGGAGTAGGAAGGGCTCCTACAATGAGCAGTTCTTC. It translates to CAWSRKGSYNEQFF.